These T cell receptor beta chains were read from a single sample in a study of early T cells in non-severe SARS-CoV-2 infection. In TCRdb, the 5' RACE reads were re-called with MiXCR into one record per CDR3 protein. The sample holds tens of thousands of distinct CDR3 sequences, around 9% seen once. The sequenced material came from whole blood. Receptors originate from an adult who was a healthcare worker with PCR-confirmed SARS-CoV-2 infection or an uninfected control (not recorded which). Each CDR3 is given without its conserved first and last residue. Each record gives: V gene, J gene, CDR3 protein.

TRBV9	TRBJ2-7	ASSLVGTGFHEQY
TRBV2	TRBJ2-7	ASSPGVVSYEQY
TRBV4-1	TRBJ1-4	ASSPPVGGKLF
TRBV29-1	TRBJ1-3	SVALRQADSGNTIY
TRBV12-3/TRBV12-4	TRBJ1-3	ASSLGRNSGNTIY
TRBV3-1	TRBJ1-1	ASSRTGENAEAF
TRBV7-8	TRBJ1-6	ASSPWGVSPLH
TRBV2	TRBJ1-1	ASTGGTGVTEAF
TRBV18	TRBJ2-7	ASHAGAYEQY
TRBV18	TRBJ2-6	ASSPSSGPGANVLT
TRBV5-1	TRBJ1-1	ASSLDELNTEAF
TRBV5-1	TRBJ2-1	ASSLSGAKDNEQF
TRBV18	TRBJ1-6	ASSPRTGDALH
TRBV29-1	TRBJ2-3	SVRSGGMTDTQY
TRBV20-1	TRBJ2-1	SGGGTGNNEQF
TRBV7-9	TRBJ2-3	VSSTAWGADTQY
TRBV7-9	TRBJ2-1	ASSSQGLGEQF
TRBV5-4	TRBJ2-1	ASSPGLAHEQF
TRBV24-1	TRBJ2-5	ATSDLFETQY
TRBV19	TRBJ2-5	ASSPLAGGKETQY
TRBV25-1	TRBJ1-6	VTQGDTGAPNSPLH
TRBV28	TRBJ2-7	ASSSAGAGTSGANYEQY
TRBV4-2	TRBJ1-6	ASSHDTSYNSPLH
TRBV3-1	TRBJ2-3	ASSVWTFTPNTDTQY
TRBV12-3/TRBV12-4	TRBJ1-5	ASSPVGGNQPQH
TRBV6-4	TRBJ2-6	ASKVQAGANVLT
TRBV10-2	TRBJ2-5	ASSESLQLARETQY
TRBV4-2	TRBJ2-3	ASSQEWSAGFTDTQY
TRBV4-1	TRBJ2-3	ASSPIAMRGTDTQY
TRBV29-1	TRBJ2-3	SVEGQGSTDTQY
TRBV11-2	TRBJ2-3	ASSLGGLAGGGTDTQY